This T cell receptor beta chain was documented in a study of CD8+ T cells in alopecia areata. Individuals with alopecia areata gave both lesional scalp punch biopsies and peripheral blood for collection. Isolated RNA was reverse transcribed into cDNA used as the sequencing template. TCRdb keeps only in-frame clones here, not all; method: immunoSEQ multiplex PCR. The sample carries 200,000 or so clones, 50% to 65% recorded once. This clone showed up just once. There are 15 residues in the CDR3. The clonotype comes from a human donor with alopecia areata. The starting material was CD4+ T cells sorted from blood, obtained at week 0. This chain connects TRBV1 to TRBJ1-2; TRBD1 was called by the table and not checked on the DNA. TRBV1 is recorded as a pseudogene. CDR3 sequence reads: CTSSQEAPRQYGYTF. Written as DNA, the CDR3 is TGCACCAGCAGCCAAGAGGCCCCACGACAGTATGGCTACACCTTC.